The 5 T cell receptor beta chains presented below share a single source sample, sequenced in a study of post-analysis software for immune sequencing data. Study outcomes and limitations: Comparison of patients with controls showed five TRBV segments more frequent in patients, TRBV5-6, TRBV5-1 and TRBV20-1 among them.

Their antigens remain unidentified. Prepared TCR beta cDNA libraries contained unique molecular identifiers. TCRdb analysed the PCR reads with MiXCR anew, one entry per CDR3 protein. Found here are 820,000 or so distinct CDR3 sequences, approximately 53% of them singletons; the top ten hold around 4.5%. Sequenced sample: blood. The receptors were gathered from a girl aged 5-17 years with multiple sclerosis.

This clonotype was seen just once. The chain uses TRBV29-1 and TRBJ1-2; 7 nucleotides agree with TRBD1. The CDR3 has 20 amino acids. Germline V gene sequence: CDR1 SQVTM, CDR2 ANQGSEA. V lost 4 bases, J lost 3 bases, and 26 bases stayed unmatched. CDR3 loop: CSVARELETGLARLYYGYTF. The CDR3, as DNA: TGCAGCGTTGCGCGTGAATTAGAGACAGGGCTGGCTAGGCTATACTATGGCTACACCTTC.

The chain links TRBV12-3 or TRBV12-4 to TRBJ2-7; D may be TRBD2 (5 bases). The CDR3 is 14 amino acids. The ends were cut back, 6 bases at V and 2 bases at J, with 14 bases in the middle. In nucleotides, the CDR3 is TGTGCCAGCAGCACGAGGGCTCCGCCCTACGAGCAGTACTTC. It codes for CASSTRAPPYEQYF.

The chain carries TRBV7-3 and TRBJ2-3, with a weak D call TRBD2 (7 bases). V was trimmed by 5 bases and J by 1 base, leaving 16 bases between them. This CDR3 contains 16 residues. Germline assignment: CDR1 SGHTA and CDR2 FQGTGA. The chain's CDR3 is CASSKGTGGRTDTQYF. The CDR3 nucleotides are TGTGCCAGCAGCAAGGGGACGGGGGGCCGCACAGATACGCAGTATTTT.

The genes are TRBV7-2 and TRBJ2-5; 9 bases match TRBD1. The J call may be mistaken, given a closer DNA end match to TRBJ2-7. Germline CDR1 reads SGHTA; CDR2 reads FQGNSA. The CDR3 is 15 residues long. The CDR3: CASSLESGTGNEQYF. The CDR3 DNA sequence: TGTGCCAGCAGCTTAGAGTCTGGGACAGGGAACGAGCAGTACTTC.

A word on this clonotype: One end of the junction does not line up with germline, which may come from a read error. Here the CDR3 reads CVTSQTSSDRTDTQYF. DNA of the CDR3: TGTGTCACCAGCCAGACTAGCTCGGATCGCACAGATACGCAGTATTTT. This chain joins TRBV15 and TRBJ2-3, with TRBD2 matching over 7 bases. Germline V CDR1 and CDR2: LNHNV, YYDKDF (reference sequence). The length of the CDR3 is 16 residues.